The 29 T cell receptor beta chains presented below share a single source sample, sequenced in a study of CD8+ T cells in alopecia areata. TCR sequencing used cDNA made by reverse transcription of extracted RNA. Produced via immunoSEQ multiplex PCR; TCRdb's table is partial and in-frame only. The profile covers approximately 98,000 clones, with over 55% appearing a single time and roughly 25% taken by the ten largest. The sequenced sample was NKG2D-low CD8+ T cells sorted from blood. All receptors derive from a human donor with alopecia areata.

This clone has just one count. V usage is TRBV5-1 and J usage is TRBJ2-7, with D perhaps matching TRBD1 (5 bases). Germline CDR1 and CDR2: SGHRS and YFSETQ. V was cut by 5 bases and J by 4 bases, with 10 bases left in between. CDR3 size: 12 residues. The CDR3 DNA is TGCGCCAGCAGTGGATCAGGGTACGAGCAGTACTTC. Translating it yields CASSGSGYEQYF. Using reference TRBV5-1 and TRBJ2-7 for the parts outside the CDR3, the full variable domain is KAGVTQTPRYLIKTRGQQVTLSCSPISGHRSVSWYQQTPGQGLQFLFEYFSETQRNKGNFPGRFSGRQFSNSRSEMNVSTLELGDSALYLCASSGSGYEQYFGPGTRLTVT.

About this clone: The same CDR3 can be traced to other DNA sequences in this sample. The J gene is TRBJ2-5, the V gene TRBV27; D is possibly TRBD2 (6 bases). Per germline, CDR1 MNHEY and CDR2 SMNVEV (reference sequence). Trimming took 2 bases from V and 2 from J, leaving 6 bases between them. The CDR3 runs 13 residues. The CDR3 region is CASSLRGQETQYF. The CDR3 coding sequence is TGTGCCAGCAGTTTACGGGGGCAAGAGACCCAGTACTTC.

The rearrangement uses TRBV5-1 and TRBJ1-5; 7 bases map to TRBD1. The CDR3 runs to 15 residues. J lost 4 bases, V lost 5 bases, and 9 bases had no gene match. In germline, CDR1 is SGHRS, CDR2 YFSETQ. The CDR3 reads CASSTTGAPNQPQHF. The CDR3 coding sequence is TGCGCCAGCAGTACCACAGGGGCCCCTAATCAGCCCCAGCATTTT.

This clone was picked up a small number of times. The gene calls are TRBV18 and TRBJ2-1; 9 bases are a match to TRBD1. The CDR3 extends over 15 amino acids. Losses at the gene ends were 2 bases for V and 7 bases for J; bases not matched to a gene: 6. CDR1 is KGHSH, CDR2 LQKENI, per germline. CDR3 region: CASSPARTGDNEQFF. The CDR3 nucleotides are TGTGCCAGCTCACCAGCACGGACAGGGGATAATGAGCAGTTCTTC.

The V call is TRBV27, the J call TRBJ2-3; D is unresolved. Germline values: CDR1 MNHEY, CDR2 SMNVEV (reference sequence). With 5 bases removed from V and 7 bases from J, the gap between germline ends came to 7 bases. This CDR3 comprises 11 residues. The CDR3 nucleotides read TGTGCCAGCAGTATTTCCAATACGCAGTATTTT. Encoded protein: CASSISNTQYF.

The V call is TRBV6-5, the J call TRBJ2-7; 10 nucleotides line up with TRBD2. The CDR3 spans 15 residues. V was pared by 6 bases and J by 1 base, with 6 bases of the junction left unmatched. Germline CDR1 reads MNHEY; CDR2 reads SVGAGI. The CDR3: CASRPTLAGSYEQYF. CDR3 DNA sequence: TGTGCCAGCAGGCCAACACTAGCGGGATCCTACGAGCAGTACTTC.

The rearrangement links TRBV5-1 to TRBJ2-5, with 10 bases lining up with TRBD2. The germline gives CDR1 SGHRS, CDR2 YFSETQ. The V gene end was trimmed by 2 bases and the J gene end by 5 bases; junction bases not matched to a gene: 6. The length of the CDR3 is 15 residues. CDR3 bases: TGCGCCAGCAGCTTCCCTAGCGGGAGTAGGGAGACCCAGTACTTC. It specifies CASSFPSGSRETQYF.

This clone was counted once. CDR3 region: CASSPPISLAGEFNEQFF. Here the CDR3 DNA reads TGTGCCAGCAGCCCACCGATTTCCCTAGCGGGAGAGTTCAATGAGCAGTTCTTC. This chain uses TRBV7-9 with TRBJ2-1; TRBD2 agrees at 10 bases. The CDR3 contains 18 residues. Looked up from germline, CDR1 is SEHNR and CDR2 is FQNEAQ (reference sequence). V lost 5 bases, J lost 6 bases, and 16 bases stayed unmatched.

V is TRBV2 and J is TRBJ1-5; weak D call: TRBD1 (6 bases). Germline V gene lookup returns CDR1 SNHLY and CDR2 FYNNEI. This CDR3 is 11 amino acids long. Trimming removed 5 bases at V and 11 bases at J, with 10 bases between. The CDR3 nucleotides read TGTGCCAGCAGTTGGGGGACATCCCAGCATTTT. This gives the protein CASSWGTSQHF. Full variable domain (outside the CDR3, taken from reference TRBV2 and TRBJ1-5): EPEVTQTPSHQVTQMGQEVILRCVPISNHLYFYWYRQILGQKVEFLVSFYNNEISEKSEIFDDQFSVERPDGSNFTLKIRSTKLEDSAMYFCASSWGTSQHFGDGTRLSIL.

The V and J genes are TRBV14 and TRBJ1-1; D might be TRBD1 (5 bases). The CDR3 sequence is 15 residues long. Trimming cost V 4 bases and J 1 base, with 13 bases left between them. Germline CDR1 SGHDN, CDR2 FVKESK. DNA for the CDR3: TGTGCCAGCAGCCCGTTGGGGCAGGCGAACACTGAAGCTTTCTTT. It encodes CASSPLGQANTEAFF.

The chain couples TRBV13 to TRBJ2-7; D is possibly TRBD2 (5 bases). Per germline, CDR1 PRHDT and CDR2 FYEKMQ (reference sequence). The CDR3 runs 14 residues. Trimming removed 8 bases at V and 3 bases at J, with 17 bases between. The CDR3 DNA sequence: TGTGCCAGCTCCGTAAGAGGACTTGACTACGAGCAGTACTTC. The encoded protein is CASSVRGLDYEQYF.

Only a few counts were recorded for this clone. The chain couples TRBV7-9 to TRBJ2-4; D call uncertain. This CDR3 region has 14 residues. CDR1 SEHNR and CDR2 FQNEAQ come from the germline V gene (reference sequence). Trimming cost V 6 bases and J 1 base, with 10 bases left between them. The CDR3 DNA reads TGTGCCAGCAGTTATCCGGATGCCAAAAACATTCAGTACTTC. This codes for CASSYPDAKNIQYF.

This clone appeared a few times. The CDR3: CSVVSREYYGYTF. The CDR3 DNA sequence: TGCAGCGTTGTCTCCAGGGAATACTATGGCTACACCTTC. J is TRBJ1-2 and V is TRBV29-1; TRBD1 is a possible D gene (5 bases). Germline CDR1 and CDR2: SQVTM and ANQGSEA. The CDR3 totals 13 residues. V lost 4 bases and J lost 3, with 12 bases in between.

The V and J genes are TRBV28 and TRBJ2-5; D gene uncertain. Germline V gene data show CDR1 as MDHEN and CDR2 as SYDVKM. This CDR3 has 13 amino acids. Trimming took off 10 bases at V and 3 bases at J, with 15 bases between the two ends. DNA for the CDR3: TGTGCCACCACCCCGGCGAGGAAAGAGACCCAGTACTTC. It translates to CATTPARKETQYF.

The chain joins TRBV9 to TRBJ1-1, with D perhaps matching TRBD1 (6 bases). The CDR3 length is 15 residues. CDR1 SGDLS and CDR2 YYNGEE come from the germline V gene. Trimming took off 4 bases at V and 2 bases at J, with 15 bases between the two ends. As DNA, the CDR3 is TGTGCCAGCAGCCCCTCCGGGGGGACAAACACTGAAGCTTTCTTT. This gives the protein CASSPSGGTNTEAFF.

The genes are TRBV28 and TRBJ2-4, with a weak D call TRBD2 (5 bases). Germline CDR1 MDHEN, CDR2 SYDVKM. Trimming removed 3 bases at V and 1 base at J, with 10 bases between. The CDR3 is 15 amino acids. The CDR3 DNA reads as TGTGCCAGCAGTTTGAACGGGATGGCCAAAAACATTCAGTACTTC. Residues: CASSLNGMAKNIQYF.

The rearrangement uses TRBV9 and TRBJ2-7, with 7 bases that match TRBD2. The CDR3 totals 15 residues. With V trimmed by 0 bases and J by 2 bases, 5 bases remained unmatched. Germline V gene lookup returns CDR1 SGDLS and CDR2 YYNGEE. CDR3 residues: CASSVASGYPYEQYF. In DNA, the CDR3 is TGTGCCAGCAGCGTAGCTAGCGGCTATCCCTACGAGCAGTACTTC.

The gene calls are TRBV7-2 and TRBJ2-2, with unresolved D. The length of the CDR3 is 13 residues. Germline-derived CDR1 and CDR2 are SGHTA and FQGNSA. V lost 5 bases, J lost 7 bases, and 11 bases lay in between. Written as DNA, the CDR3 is TGTGCCAGCAGCGCGGACCCGAACGGGGAGCTGTTTTTT. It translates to CASSADPNGELFF.

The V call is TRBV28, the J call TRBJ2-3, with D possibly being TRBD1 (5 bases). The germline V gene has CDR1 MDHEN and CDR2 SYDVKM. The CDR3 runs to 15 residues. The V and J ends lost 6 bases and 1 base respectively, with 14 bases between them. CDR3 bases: TGTGCCAGCAGGGCTAGGGGATGGGGCACAGATACGCAGTATTTT. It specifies CASRARGWGTDTQYF.

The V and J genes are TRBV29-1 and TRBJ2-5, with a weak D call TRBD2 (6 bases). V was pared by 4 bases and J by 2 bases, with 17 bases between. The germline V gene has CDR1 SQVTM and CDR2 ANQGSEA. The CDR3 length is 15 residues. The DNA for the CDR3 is TGCAGCGTTGTGTGGAGTTTCGGGGGTCAAGAGACCCAGTACTTC. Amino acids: CSVVWSFGGQETQYF.

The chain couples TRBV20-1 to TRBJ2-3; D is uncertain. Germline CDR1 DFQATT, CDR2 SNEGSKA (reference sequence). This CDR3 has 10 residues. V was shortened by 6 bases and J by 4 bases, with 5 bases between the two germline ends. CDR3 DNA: TGCAGTGCCACGTCAGATACGCAGTATTTT. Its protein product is CSATSDTQYF.

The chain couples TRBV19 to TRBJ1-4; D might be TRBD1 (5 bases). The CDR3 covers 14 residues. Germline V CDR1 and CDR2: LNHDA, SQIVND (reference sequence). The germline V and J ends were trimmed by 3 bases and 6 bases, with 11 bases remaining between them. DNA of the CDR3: TGTGCCAGTAGTATGTGGGGCATGTATGAAAAACTGTTTTTT. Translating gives CASSMWGMYEKLFF.

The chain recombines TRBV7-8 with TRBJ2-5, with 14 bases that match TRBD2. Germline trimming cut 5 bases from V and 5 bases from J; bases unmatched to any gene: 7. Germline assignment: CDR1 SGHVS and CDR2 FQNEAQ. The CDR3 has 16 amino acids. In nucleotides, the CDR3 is TGTGCCAGCAGCGCTGGGACTAGCGGGAGTTGGGAGACCCAGTACTTC. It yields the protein CASSAGTSGSWETQYF.

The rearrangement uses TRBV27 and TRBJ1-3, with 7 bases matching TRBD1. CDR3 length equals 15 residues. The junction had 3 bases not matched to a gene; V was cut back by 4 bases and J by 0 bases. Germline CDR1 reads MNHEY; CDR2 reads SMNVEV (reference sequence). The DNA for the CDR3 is TGTGCCAGCAGTTCCAGGGGGGGCTCTGGAAACACCATATATTTT. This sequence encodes CASSSRGGSGNTIYF.

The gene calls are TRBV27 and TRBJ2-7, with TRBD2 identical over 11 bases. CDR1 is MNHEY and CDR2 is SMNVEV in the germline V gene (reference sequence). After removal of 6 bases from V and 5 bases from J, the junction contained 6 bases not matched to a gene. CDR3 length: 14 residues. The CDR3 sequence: CASRTSGSGNEQYF. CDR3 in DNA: TGTGCCAGCAGAACTAGCGGGAGCGGGAACGAGCAGTACTTC.

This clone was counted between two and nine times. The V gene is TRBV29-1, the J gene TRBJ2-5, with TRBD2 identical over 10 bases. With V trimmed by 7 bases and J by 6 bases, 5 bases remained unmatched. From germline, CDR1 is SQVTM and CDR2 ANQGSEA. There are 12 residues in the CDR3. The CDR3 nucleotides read TGCAGCGGTCTAGCGGGAGAACAGACCCAGTACTTC. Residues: CSGLAGEQTQYF.

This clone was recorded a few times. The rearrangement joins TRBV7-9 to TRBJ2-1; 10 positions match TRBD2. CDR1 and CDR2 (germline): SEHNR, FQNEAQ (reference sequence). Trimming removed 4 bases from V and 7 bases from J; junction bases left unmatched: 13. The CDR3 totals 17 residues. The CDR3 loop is CASSWRGELAGENEQFF. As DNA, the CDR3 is TGTGCCAGCAGCTGGCGAGGGGAGCTAGCGGGAGAGAATGAGCAGTTCTTC.

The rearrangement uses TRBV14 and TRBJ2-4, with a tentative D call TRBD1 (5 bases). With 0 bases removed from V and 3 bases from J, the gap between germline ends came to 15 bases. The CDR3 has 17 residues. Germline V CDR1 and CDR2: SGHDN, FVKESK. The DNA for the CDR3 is TGTGCCAGCAGCCAAGATAAGGGGCCACTGGACAAAAACATTCAGTACTTC. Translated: CASSQDKGPLDKNIQYF.

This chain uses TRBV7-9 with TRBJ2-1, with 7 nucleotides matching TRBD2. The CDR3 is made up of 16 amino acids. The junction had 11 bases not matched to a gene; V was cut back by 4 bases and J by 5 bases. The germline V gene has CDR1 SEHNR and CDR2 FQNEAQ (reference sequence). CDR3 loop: CASSSPKLADHNEQFF. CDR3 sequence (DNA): TGTGCCAGCAGCTCCCCCAAGCTAGCGGACCACAATGAGCAGTTCTTC.